A selection of T cell receptor beta chains follows, all from one sample in a study of CD8 T cells in ankylosing spondylitis. TCRdb re-called the 5' RACE reads through MiXCR, storing one row per CDR3 protein. The data show 700,000 to 1,000,000 distinct CDR3 sequences, with 12% seen just once and 0.51% held by the top ten. The specimen was blood, either unsorted or a sorted T cell fraction (not recorded which). These receptors were obtained from a male donor with ankylosing spondylitis. CDR3s leave out the opening cysteine and the closing phenylalanine or tryptophan.

V gene,J gene,CDR3 protein
TRBV20-1,TRBJ2-2,SAEGPGELF
TRBV27,TRBJ2-7,ASSQPPSGKSSYEQY
TRBV20-1,TRBJ2-3,SASDHKDSGYTQY
TRBV5-1,TRBJ2-7,ASSLERPSYEQY
TRBV5-1,TRBJ2-7,ASSRLAGEGYEQY
TRBV6-1,TRBJ2-1,ASRGTANNNEQF
TRBV9,TRBJ2-5,ASSEGPQETQY
TRBV5-1,TRBJ2-3,ASSSGTATDTQY
TRBV29-1,TRBJ2-7,SVEDPSFLREQY
TRBV5-1,TRBJ1-3,ASSLDRVNTIY
TRBV12-3/TRBV12-4,TRBJ1-2,ASSFAGVVRGYT
TRBV12-3/TRBV12-4,TRBJ1-5,ASSLEYSNQPQH
TRBV7-2,TRBJ1-4,ASSPGWSNEKLF
TRBV7-2,TRBJ1-6,ASSFRGINSPLH
TRBV3-1,TRBJ2-3,ASSQDRAPEVDTQY
TRBV3-1,TRBJ2-3,ASSPTTESDTQY
TRBV6-2/TRBV6-3,TRBJ2-7,ASSRSWSSYEQY
TRBV7-8,TRBJ1-1,ASSPTGQGIGTEAF
TRBV20-1,TRBJ2-7,SARWGFSYEQY
TRBV5-1,TRBJ2-5,ASSKGVQETQY
TRBV20-1,TRBJ1-2,SAEETGTSGYT
TRBV11-2,TRBJ2-1,ASSYRHINEQF
TRBV28,TRBJ1-4,ASSLTDEKLF
TRBV7-7,TRBJ2-7,ASSLLTGGEQY
TRBV6-1,TRBJ1-1,ASPQRREGTEAF
TRBV5-1,TRBJ2-2,ASSLVGQGSRDTGELF
TRBV29-1,TRBJ2-6,SVWGAGANVLT
TRBV4-1,TRBJ2-4,ASSHLTGAKNIQY
TRBV6-1,TRBJ2-2,ASSQASGQGLTGELF
TRBV29-1,TRBJ1-1,SASIRLLNTEAF
TRBV20-1,TRBJ1-1,SALRATMNTEAF
TRBV18,TRBJ1-1,ASSPSVDTEAF
TRBV9,TRBJ2-2,ASSVADRPTGELF
TRBV12-3/TRBV12-4,TRBJ2-1,ASSLTSGGLNEQF
TRBV12-3/TRBV12-4,TRBJ2-7,ASSLEAGAFYEQY
TRBV10-3,TRBJ2-3,AISDSGLHSTDTQY
TRBV12-3/TRBV12-4,TRBJ1-1,ASSFSDITGGVAEAF
TRBV12-3/TRBV12-4,TRBJ2-1,ASRLPGTSGHNEQF
TRBV20-1,TRBJ1-1,SALGAGLNTEAF
TRBV20-1,TRBJ1-1,SARDPGMRKNTEAF
TRBV5-5,TRBJ2-7,ASSLGRTTPYEQY
TRBV7-9,TRBJ1-1,ASSLGGTGMNTEAF
TRBV20-1,TRBJ2-5,SAPREGGETQY
TRBV4-3,TRBJ2-5,ASSQGLSGDETQY
TRBV5-5,TRBJ1-1,ASSYSTENTEAF
TRBV7-2,TRBJ2-7,ASSLRVLFYEQY
TRBV10-3,TRBJ1-2,AISDSQGGDDYGYT